Below are 9 T cell receptor beta chains sequenced from a single sample in a study of blood T cell repertoires in COVID-19. Sequencing was performed with immunoSEQ multiplex PCR; in TCRdb, only in-frame clones are kept and a portion is missing. Of 250,000 or so clones listed, approximately 90% are singletons. Sample: PBMCs or T cells enriched from blood (not recorded which). These receptors originate from a woman under 40 with acute COVID-19.

The CDR3 spells CASSYVVAGSTDTQYF. CDR3 sequence (DNA): TGTGCCAGCAGTTACGTGGTAGCGGGAAGCACAGATACGCAGTATTTT. This rearrangement joins TRBV6-2 or TRBV6-3 to TRBJ2-3, with 8 bases matching TRBD2. V shed 2 bases, J shed 0 bases, and the junction held 4 bases outside the gene matches. The germline gives CDR1 MNHEY, CDR2 SVGEGT. CDR3 length: 16 residues.

The genes are TRBV28 and TRBJ1-2, with a tentative D call TRBD1 (6 bases). Trimming stripped 4 bases from V and 4 bases from J, with 13 bases between. The CDR3 spans 14 residues. Germline V CDR1 and CDR2: MDHEN, SYDVKM. The chain's CDR3 is CASSSLQGIYGYTF. The CDR3, as DNA: TGTGCCAGCAGTTCGCTACAGGGCATCTATGGCTACACCTTC.

The chain combines TRBV3-1 (or the pseudogene TRBV3-2) with TRBJ2-7; 8 nucleotides line up with TRBD1. Trimming took 5 bases from V and 2 from J; bases not matched to a gene: 2. Looked up from germline, CDR1 is LGHDT and CDR2 is YNNKEL (reference sequence). The CDR3 spans 13 residues. The CDR3 nucleotides read TGTGCCAGCAGCTTGACAGGGGCCTACGAGCAGTACTTC. This codes for CASSLTGAYEQYF.

This chain links TRBV5-6 with TRBJ1-6, with D uncertain. The V end lost 1 base, the J end lost 7 bases, and 9 bases lay between the germline ends. Germline CDR1 SGHDT, CDR2 YYEEEE. The CDR3 has 14 residues. As DNA, the CDR3 is TGTGCCAGCAGCTTGTTGGGCAAGAATTCACCCCTCCACTTT. Translation gives CASSLLGKNSPLHF.

The sample holds a few counts of this clone. This chain links TRBV19 with TRBJ1-5; 7 bases are shared with TRBD1. The junction had 11 bases not matched to a gene; V was cut back by 6 bases and J by 0 bases. This CDR3 has 17 amino acids. Germline CDR1 is LNHDA and CDR2 is SQIVND (reference sequence). The chain's CDR3 is CASSPGTAAYSNQPQHF. The CDR3 nucleotides are TGTGCCAGTAGCCCAGGGACAGCCGCGTATAGCAATCAGCCCCAGCATTTT.

The chain uses TRBV27 and TRBJ2-7, with TRBD2 matching 11 bases. The CDR3 is 18 amino acids. Germline V lookup: CDR1 MNHEY, CDR2 SMNVEV (reference sequence). V trimming: 5 bases; J trimming: 3 bases; junction bases outside the gene matches: 15. The chain's CDR3 is CASSRRLSLTSGNYEQYF. CDR3 sequence (DNA): TGTGCCAGCAGTCGCAGACTGTCCTTGACTAGCGGGAACTACGAGCAGTACTTC.

This clone appeared many times. The genes are TRBV19 and TRBJ2-1; unclear D gene. Germline V lookup: CDR1 LNHDA, CDR2 SQIVND (reference sequence). Trimming shortened V by 5 bases and J by 4 bases, and 9 bases separated the two germline ends. The CDR3 has 13 residues. The CDR3 sequence: CASSFHGYNEQFF. For the CDR3, the DNA is TGTGCCAGTAGTTTCCACGGGTACAATGAGCAGTTCTTC.

V gene TRBV10-3 combines with J gene TRBJ2-1; 14 bases fit TRBD2. Germline V gene lookup returns CDR1 ENHRY and CDR2 SYGVKD. This CDR3 has 18 amino acids. Germline trimming cut 3 bases from V and 0 bases from J; bases unmatched to any gene: 4. The CDR3, as DNA: TGTGCCATCAGTGAACGGGGGACTAGCGGGAGCTCCTACAATGAGCAGTTCTTC. As protein: CAISERGTSGSSYNEQFF.

V usage is TRBV4-2 and J usage is TRBJ1-6; D remains ambiguous. The CDR3 length is 14 residues. Germline values: CDR1 LGHNA, CDR2 YNFKEQ. V lost 3 bases, J lost 4 bases, and 7 bases lay in between. DNA for the CDR3: TGTGCCAGCAGCCAGGAGGATTATAATTCACCCCTCCACTTT. This sequence encodes CASSQEDYNSPLHF.